The rows below give T cell receptor beta chains drawn from one sample of a study of beta chain features in type 1 diabetes. Assay used: immunoSEQ multiplex PCR; TCRdb lists only in-frame clones, some missing. The sample contains roughly 150,000 clones, 6.5% to 10% of which appear only once. Source material: central memory CD4+ T cells from blood. The receptors were sampled from a woman aged 18-30 years with type 1 diabetes. The CDR3 runs from the conserved cysteine through the conserved F or W. Each record gives: V gene, D gene, J gene, CDR3 protein. The D gene is left open where the match is weak.

V: TRBV9; D: -; J: TRBJ2-2; CDR3: CASSVGGRLNTGELFF
V: TRBV7-2; D: -; J: TRBJ2-2; CDR3: CASSWAGLTTGELFF
V: TRBV15; D: -; J: TRBJ2-3; CDR3: CATSRAGFGPDTQYF
V: TRBV2; D: -; J: TRBJ2-3; CDR3: CASSVHGSTQYF
V: TRBV2; D: TRBD1; J: TRBJ2-5; CDR3: CASTWDSQETQYF
V: TRBV28; D: TRBD2; J: TRBJ2-7; CDR3: CASSFGAGGSSYEQYF
V: TRBV7-2; D: -; J: TRBJ1-2; CDR3: CASSSAGSRNYGYTF
V: TRBV9; D: TRBD1; J: TRBJ1-2; CDR3: CASSADRGEANYGYTF
V: TRBV20-1; D: -; J: TRBJ2-1; CDR3: CSARSYEQFF
V: TRBV11-3; D: -; J: TRBJ2-5; CDR3: CASSQLERKETQYF
V: TRBV9; D: TRBD1; J: TRBJ2-5; CDR3: CASSLSGQVETQYF